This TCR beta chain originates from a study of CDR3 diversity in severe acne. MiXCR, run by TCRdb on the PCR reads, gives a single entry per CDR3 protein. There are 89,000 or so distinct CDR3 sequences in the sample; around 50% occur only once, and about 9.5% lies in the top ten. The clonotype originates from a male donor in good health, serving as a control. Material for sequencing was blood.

CDR3 nucleotide sequence: TGTGCCAGCAGTGACCCCGGGACAGGAGGTTCACCCCTCCACTTT. This gives the protein CASSDPGTGGSPLHF. V is TRBV6-4 and J is TRBJ1-6, with 8 bases matching TRBD1. Germline V lookup: CDR1 MRHNA, CDR2 SNTAGT. The CDR3 runs 15 residues. J gave up 9 bases and V 2 bases, and 6 bases lay outside the gene matches.